Shown below are 17 T cell receptor beta chains from a single sample sequenced in a study of cytomegalovirus exposure and HLA in healthy donors. 60 Vbeta and 13 Jbeta primers were used in PCR. TCRdb's table, derived via immunoSEQ multiplex PCR, lists solely in-frame clones and lacks some. The repertoire holds just over 150,000 clones, with 84% as singletons. Sequenced: PBMCs. These TCRs come from a man in his fifties in good health and CMV-seropositive.

The chain has TRBV6-1 and TRBJ2-2; 9 nucleotides agree with TRBD2. Losses at the gene ends were 2 bases for V and 11 bases for J; bases not matched to a gene: 12. The CDR3 is 16 amino acids. Germline V CDR1 and CDR2: MNHNS, SASEGT. The CDR3 region has the DNA TGTGCCAGCAGTGAAAGTGGTCTAGCGGGAAAAATTGAGCTGTTTTTT. Its protein is CASSESGLAGKIELFF.

The V and J genes are TRBV29-1 and TRBJ2-5, with 8 bases matching TRBD2. Germline V CDR1 and CDR2: SQVTM, ANQGSEA. The CDR3 is 16 residues long. Germline trimming cut 0 bases from V and 5 bases from J; bases unmatched to any gene: 11. This CDR3 is CSVEDRIGRAGETQYF. For the CDR3, the DNA is TGCAGCGTTGAAGATCGGATCGGGAGGGCCGGGGAGACCCAGTACTTC. Full variable domain (rest looked up from reference TRBV29-1 and TRBJ2-5): SAVISQKPSRDICQRGTSLTIQCQVDSQVTMMFWYRQQPGQSLTLIATANQGSEATYESGFVIDKFPISRPNLTFSTLTVSNMSPEDSSIYLCSVEDRIGRAGETQYFGPGTRLLVL.

This rearrangement joins TRBV5-8 to TRBJ2-3; 11 bases are a match to TRBD2. J gave up 3 bases and V 4 bases, and 4 bases lay outside the gene matches. Germline V gives CDR1 SGHTS, CDR2 YDEGEE. The CDR3 extends over 15 amino acids. In DNA, the CDR3 is TGTGCCAGCAGCCCAACTAGCGGGAGAACAGATACGCAGTATTTT. This codes for CASSPTSGRTDTQYF.

V usage is TRBV21-1 and J usage is TRBJ1-6; the table calls TRBD1, which could not be checked here. TRBV21-1 is given as a pseudogene. The CDR3 extends over 15 amino acids. CDR3 sequence (DNA): TGTGCCAGCAGCAGGGCGACAGTCTATAATTCACCCCTCCACTTT. Translation: CASSRATVYNSPLHF.

This rearrangement joins TRBV2 to TRBJ2-1; 8 bases match TRBD1. V was clipped by 4 bases and J by 8 bases; unmatched bases: 10. The CDR3 sequence is 15 residues long. The germline CDR1 and CDR2 sequences are SNHLY and FYNNEI. The CDR3 here is CASSARTGIVDEQFF. The CDR3 nucleotides are TGTGCCAGCAGTGCGAGGACAGGGATAGTGGATGAGCAGTTCTTC.

The V and J genes are TRBV7-3 and TRBJ2-3, with TRBD2 matching 14 bases. This CDR3 is built from 16 residues. CDR1 is SGHTA, CDR2 FQGTGA, per germline. The junction had 3 bases not matched to a gene; V was cut back by 5 bases and J by 2 bases. DNA for the CDR3: TGTGCCAGCAGCATGGGACTAGCGGGAGTCACAGATACGCAGTATTTT. The encoded protein is CASSMGLAGVTDTQYF.

The gene calls are TRBV27 and TRBJ1-4, with 7 bases aligning to TRBD1. Unmatched junction bases numbered 6, after V lost 4 bases and J lost 4 bases. This CDR3 comprises 15 residues. CDR1 and CDR2 from the germline V gene are MNHEY and SMNVEV (reference sequence). CDR3: CASSSMGQSNEKLFF. Written as DNA, the CDR3 is TGTGCCAGCAGTTCCATGGGACAGAGTAATGAAAAACTGTTTTTT.

The chain joins TRBV11-3 to TRBJ2-1, with D possibly being TRBD2 (5 bases). V was cut by 3 bases and J by 7 bases, with 19 bases left in between. The CDR3 has 16 residues. From germline, CDR1 is SGHNT and CDR2 YENEEA. CDR3 nucleotide sequence: TGTGCCAGCAGCTTCGGACTCACTAGGATCGGGAATGAGCAGTTCTTC. This translates into CASSFGLTRIGNEQFF.

The chain employs TRBV11-3 and TRBJ2-3; maybe TRBD2 (6 bases). Germline values: CDR1 SGHNT, CDR2 YENEEA. This CDR3 region has 16 residues. V gave up 3 bases and J gave up 1 base, with 14 bases separating them. The CDR3 region is CASSLFAGSGTDTQYF. In DNA, the CDR3 is TGTGCCAGCAGCTTGTTCGCGGGGAGCGGCACAGATACGCAGTATTTT.

This sequence joins TRBV18 and TRBJ1-2, with D possibly matching TRBD1 (6 bases). Looked up from germline, CDR1 is KGHSH and CDR2 is LQKENI. V was clipped by 3 bases and J by 5 bases, with 19 bases between them. This CDR3 comprises 16 residues. DNA of the CDR3: TGTGCCAGCTCACCTTCTCCAGTACAGGGATCGTATGGCTACACCTTC. It codes for CASSPSPVQGSYGYTF.

The rearrangement links TRBV11-2 to TRBJ2-7; D is perhaps TRBD2 (6 bases). The CDR3 runs to 11 residues. Germline CDR1 SGHAT, CDR2 FQNNGV. Trimming pared 9 bases from V and 7 bases from J, leaving 13 bases between. The CDR3 protein is CASNGGNEQYF. The CDR3 nucleotides read TGTGCCAGTAACGGGGGAAATGAGCAGTACTTC.

The chain uses TRBV19 and TRBJ2-3; TRBD2 aligns across 8 bases. The CDR3 runs 16 residues. V trimming: 5 bases; J trimming: 2 bases; junction bases outside the gene matches: 9. The germline V gene has CDR1 LNHDA and CDR2 SQIVND (reference sequence). This CDR3 is CASSVGTRGSTDTQYF. CDR3 coding DNA: TGTGCCAGTAGTGTGGGGACTAGAGGATCCACAGATACGCAGTATTTT.

The V call is TRBV5-1, the J call TRBJ2-3, with 8 bases that match TRBD2. Per germline, CDR1 SGHRS and CDR2 YFSETQ. V lost 3 bases, J lost 3 bases, and 9 bases stayed unmatched. The CDR3 spans 16 residues. The CDR3 spells CASSSRGGRPTDTQYF. The CDR3, as DNA: TGCGCCAGCAGCTCCCGAGGCGGGAGGCCTACAGATACGCAGTATTTT. Supplemented by reference TRBV5-1 and TRBJ2-3, the full variable domain reads KAGVTQTPRYLIKTRGQQVTLSCSPISGHRSVSWYQQTPGQGLQFLFEYFSETQRNKGNFPGRFSGRQFSNSRSEMNVSTLELGDSALYLCASSSRGGRPTDTQYFGPGTRLTVL.

V is TRBV29-1 and J is TRBJ2-1; D is undetermined. The V end was cut by 7 bases, the J end by 0 bases, with 7 bases between. The V gene's germline CDR1 is SQVTM and CDR2 ANQGSEA. This CDR3 has 12 residues. The CDR3 DNA reads as TGCAGCGCTTATAACTCCTACAATGAGCAGTTCTTC. It specifies CSAYNSYNEQFF.

This chain links TRBV5-5 with TRBJ2-7, with 7 bases lining up with TRBD1. J lost 6 bases, V lost 2 bases, and 14 bases had no gene match. Germline lookup yields CDR1 SGHKS and CDR2 YYEKEE (reference sequence). CDR3 size: 16 residues. CDR3 bases: TGTGCCAGCAGCTTCTATGGGACAGTCGGCTCTGGCGAGCAGTACTTC. This translates into CASSFYGTVGSGEQYF.

The rearrangement joins TRBV2 to TRBJ1-4; no definite D call. The V gene's germline CDR1 is SNHLY and CDR2 FYNNEI. V was shortened by 6 bases and J by 0 bases, with 14 bases between the two germline ends. The CDR3 runs to 16 residues. The CDR3 DNA reads TGTGCCAGCAGAGAGGTCGGCGCTGCAACTAATGAAAAACTGTTTTTT. Translated, it gives CASREVGAATNEKLFF.

This clone has more than one count but fewer than ten. This rearrangement joins TRBV10-1 to TRBJ2-5, with 7 bases that match TRBD1. The J call may be mistaken, given a closer DNA end match to TRBJ2-7. The CDR3 is 13 residues long. Germline-derived CDR1 and CDR2 are WNHNN and SYGVQD (reference sequence). The DNA for the CDR3 is TGCGCCAGTTCGAGGGGGCTCCTCTACGAGCAGTACTTC. Its translation: CASSRGLLYEQYF.